This record covers a single T cell receptor beta chain. Antigen: not known. This sample stems from a study of beta chain features in type 1 diabetes. This CDR3 comprises 14 residues. With V trimmed by 1 base and J by 4 bases, 2 bases remained unmatched. Germline values: CDR1 ENHRY, CDR2 SYGVKD. The study reverse transcribed the entire isolated RNA, so it sequenced expressed TCRB transcripts. TCRdb's copy holds only in-frame clones and misses some; the assay was immunoSEQ multiplex PCR. This table holds around 650,000 clones, under 15% found once. Points from the study as a whole: There was a moderate but significant shortening of TCRB CDR3s in all four CD4+ subsets of Type 1 diabetes patients.

Averaging about 116 mL, one heparinised blood draw came from each individual donor. The origin of this receptor is a man younger than 45 with type 1 diabetes. The chain couples TRBV10-3 to TRBJ2-7, with 9 bases identical to TRBD2. Source material: naive CD4+ T cells from blood. CDR3 in amino acids: CAISELRGGYEQYF. Written as DNA, the CDR3 is TGTGCCATCAGTGAGTTGCGGGGGGGGTACGAGCAGTACTTC.